This TCR beta chain comes out of a study of T cells in Graves' hyperthyroidism and ophthalmopathy. This clonotype was seen a handful of times. Template material for amplifying TCR beta CDR3 regions consisted of RNA transcripts. During a first-round RT-PCR of the TCR CDR3, the HTBI primer set was used. TCRdb reanalysed the multiplex PCR reads using MiXCR and keeps one entry per CDR3 protein. The sample lists about 840,000 distinct CDR3 sequences; 38% were seen once. This CDR3 is 15 amino acids long. Trimming took off 5 bases at V and 6 bases at J, with 16 bases between the two ends. This chain links TRBV12-3 or TRBV12-4 with TRBJ1-4; the D gene is possibly TRBD1 (5 bases). Sequenced: blood. The receptor's source is a man aged 18 to 29 with Graves' hyperthyroidism. CDR3 protein: CASSPTQGGYEKLFF. The CDR3 region has the DNA TGTGCCAGCAGTCCGACTCAGGGTGGTTATGAAAAACTGTTTTTT.